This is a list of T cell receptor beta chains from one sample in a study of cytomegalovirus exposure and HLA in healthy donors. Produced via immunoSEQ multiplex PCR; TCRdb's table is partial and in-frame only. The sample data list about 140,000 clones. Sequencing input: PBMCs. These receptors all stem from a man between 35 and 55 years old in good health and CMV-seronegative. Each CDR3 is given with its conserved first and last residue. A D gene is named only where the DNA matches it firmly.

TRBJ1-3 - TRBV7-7 TGTGCCAGCAGCTTAGTAGCCGGCTCTGGAAACACCATATATTTT CASSLVAGSGNTIYF
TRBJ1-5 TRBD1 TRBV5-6 TGTGCCAGCAGCTTGAGGTCCGGGACAGGGGGCAATCAGCCCCAGCATTTT CASSLRSGTGGNQPQHF
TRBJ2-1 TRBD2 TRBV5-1 TGCGCCAGCAGCTTGGCCGGGGGGGACCATGAGCAGTTCTTC CASSLAGGDHEQFF
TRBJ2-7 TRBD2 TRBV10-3 TGTGCCATCAGTGGGAGTAGCGGGGTGACCTACGAGCAGTACTTC CAISGSSGVTYEQYF
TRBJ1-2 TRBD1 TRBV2 TGTGCCAGCAGTGAAGCGGGACAGGTCCTCCTTGGGAAGGGCTACACCTTC CASSEAGQVLLGKGYTF
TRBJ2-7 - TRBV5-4 TGTGCCAGCAGCTGGGAAGGAGAGGGGCAGTACTTC CASSWEGEGQYF
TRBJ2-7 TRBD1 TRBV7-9 TGTGCCAGCAGCCTCCGGACAGGGGGCTACGAGCAGTACTTC CASSLRTGGYEQYF
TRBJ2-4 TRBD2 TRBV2 TGTGCCAGCAGTAGTACAGCGGGGGACGTAAAAAACATTCAGTACTTC CASSSTAGDVKNIQYF
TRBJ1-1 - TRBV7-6 TGTGCCAGCAGCCCGAGTGGTGGCACTGAAGCTTTCTTT CASSPSGGTEAFF
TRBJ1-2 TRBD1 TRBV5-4 TGTGCCAGCAGCCTGGGACAGCCCATCGGTGGCTACACCTTC CASSLGQPIGGYTF
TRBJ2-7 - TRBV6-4 TGTGCCAGCAGTGTACAGGAGGGCTACGAGCAGTACTTC CASSVQEGYEQYF
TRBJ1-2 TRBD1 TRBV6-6 TGTGCCAGCAGGGCGGGACAGGGAGACGGCTACACCTTC CASRAGQGDGYTF
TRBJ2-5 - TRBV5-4 TGTGCCAGCAGAGAACAACCCACAGGGTTTGTAAAGACCCAGTACTTC CASREQPTGFVKTQYF
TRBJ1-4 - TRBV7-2 TGTGCCAGCAGCTTAGGCGGGGTGACTAATGAAAAACTGTTTTTT CASSLGGVTNEKLFF
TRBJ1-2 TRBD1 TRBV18 TGTGCCAGCTCACGACTGGACAGGGAGGATGGCTACACCTTC CASSRLDREDGYTF
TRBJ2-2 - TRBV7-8 TGTGCCAGCAGGCGTACAGGGTTTTCCGGGGAGCTGTTTTTT CASRRTGFSGELFF
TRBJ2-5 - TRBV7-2 TGTGCCAGCAGCTTAGTCCCGGGGGGCGGGCGTGAGACCCAGTACTTC CASSLVPGGGRETQYF
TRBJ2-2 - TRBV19 TGTGCCAGTAGTATGGGCAGGGATGTGAACACCGGGGAGCTGTTTTTT CASSMGRDVNTGELFF
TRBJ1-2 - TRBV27 TGTGCCAGCAGAAAGACAGGCGAGAATGGCTACACCTTC CASRKTGENGYTF
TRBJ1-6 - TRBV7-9 TGTGCCAGCAGCTTGGCTAATTCACCCCTCCACTTT CASSLANSPLHF
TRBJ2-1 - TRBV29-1 TGCAGCCACGACTTCGGGGTGGGCGATGAGCAGTTCTTC CSHDFGVGDEQFF
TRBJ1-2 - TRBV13 TGTGCCAGCAGGTCCGGGATGGAGCCTCCACGGGACTATGGCTACACCTTC CASRSGMEPPRDYGYTF
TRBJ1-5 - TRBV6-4 TGTGCCAGCAGTGACTCTTATAGCAATCAGCCCCAGCATTTT CASSDSYSNQPQHF
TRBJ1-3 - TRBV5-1 TGCGCCAGCAGCTTGTCGGGCAGGGCCTCTGGAAACACCATATATTTT CASSLSGRASGNTIYF
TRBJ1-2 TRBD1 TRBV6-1 TGTGCCAGCAGTGAACAGGGGGACTATGGCTACACCTTC CASSEQGDYGYTF
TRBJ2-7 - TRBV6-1 TGTGCCAGCAGTGAAATGGCAGGGCCCTACGAGCAGTACTTC CASSEMAGPYEQYF
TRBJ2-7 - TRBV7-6 TGTGCCACCGGAGGGACCTACGAGCAGTACTTC CATGGTYEQYF
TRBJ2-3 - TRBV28 TGTGCCAGCAGTTTATTGGGGCTTCAGGGGCGAATTGTTACAGATACGCAGTATTTT CASSLLGLQGRIVTDTQYF
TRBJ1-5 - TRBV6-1 TGTGCCAGCAGTGGTACACCAATTCAGGTCAGCAATCAGCCCCAGCATTTT CASSGTPIQVSNQPQHF
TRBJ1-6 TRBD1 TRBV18 TGTGCCAGCTCACCCGGGACAGGGGGGGGATCACCCCTCCACTTT CASSPGTGGGSPLHF
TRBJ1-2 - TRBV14 TGTGCCAGCAGCCAGAGAAGGGGTGGTGGCTACACCTTC CASSQRRGGGYTF
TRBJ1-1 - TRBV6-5 TGTGCCAGCAGTCGGGTGGGCACTGAAGCTTTCTTT CASSRVGTEAFF
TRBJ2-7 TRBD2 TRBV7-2 TGTGCCAGCAGCCCCGGGACTAGCGGGGGACCTTCCTACGAGCAGTACTTC CASSPGTSGGPSYEQYF
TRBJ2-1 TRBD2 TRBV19 TGTGCCAGTAGTGCCGCGGGCGGGGGTATCTATGAGCAGTTCTTC CASSAAGGGIYEQFF
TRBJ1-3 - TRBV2 TGTGCCAGCACCGGCCTCGCCAGCGCTGGAAACACCATATATTTT CASTGLASAGNTIYF
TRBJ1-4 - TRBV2 TGTGCCAGCAGTGGATCATTTCGAGGCGAAAAACTGTTTTTT CASSGSFRGEKLFF
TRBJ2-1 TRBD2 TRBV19 TGTGCCACGAAGCGGGGGGATTTCTCCCATGAGCAGTTCTTC CATKRGDFSHEQFF
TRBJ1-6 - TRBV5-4 TGTGCCAGCAGTCGACAGTCCGTAGGGTCACCCCTCCACTTT CASSRQSVGSPLHF
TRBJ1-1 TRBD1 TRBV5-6 TGTGCCAGCAGCGCAGACAGGGTTGACACTGAAGCTTTCTTT CASSADRVDTEAFF
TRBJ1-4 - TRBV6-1 TGTGCCAGCAGTGAACAGACAGGCTCTAATGAAAAACTGTTTTTT CASSEQTGSNEKLFF
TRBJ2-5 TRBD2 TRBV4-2 TGTGCCAGCAGCCAAGATTGGGCCGGGAGGGGGACAAGGTACCAAGAGACCCAGTACTTC CASSQDWAGRGTRYQETQYF
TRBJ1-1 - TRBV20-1 TGCAGTGCTGACAAAAACACTGAAGCTTTCTTT CSADKNTEAFF